The 32 T cell receptor beta chains reported below all come from one sample, sequenced in a study of blood T cell repertoires in COVID-19. Produced via immunoSEQ multiplex PCR; TCRdb's table is partial and in-frame only. This table holds over 350,000 clones, around nine tenths found once. Material for sequencing was peripheral blood. The origin of the receptors is a woman in her twenties or thirties with acute or convalescent COVID-19.

This clone showed up just once. V usage is TRBV5-4 and J usage is TRBJ2-7; TRBD1 aligns across 10 bases. This CDR3 is 14 amino acids long. The junction had 3 bases not matched to a gene; V was cut back by 4 bases and J by 2 bases. Germline assignment: CDR1 SGHNT and CDR2 YYREEE (reference sequence). The CDR3 DNA is TGTGCCAGCAGCAAGGACAGGGGGACCTACGAGCAGTACTTC. This sequence encodes CASSKDRGTYEQYF.

The chain joins TRBV5-1 to TRBJ2-7; the match to TRBD2 covers 10 bases. J gave up 7 bases and V 1 base, and 8 bases lay outside the gene matches. There are 15 residues in the CDR3. Germline CDR1 SGHRS, CDR2 YFSETQ. This chain's CDR3 is CASSLTVAGGTEQYF. CDR3 DNA sequence: TGCGCCAGCAGCTTGACGGTAGCGGGGGGAACAGAGCAGTACTTC.

The chain links TRBV30 to TRBJ2-3; TRBD1 is a possible D gene (5 bases). CDR1 and CDR2 from the germline V gene are GTSNPN and SVGIG (reference sequence). The CDR3 contains 14 residues. Trimming removed 0 bases from V and 8 bases from J, with 15 bases in between. CDR3: CAWSVGQGQGTQYF. The CDR3 nucleotides read TGTGCCTGGAGTGTAGGGCAGGGTCAGGGTACGCAGTATTTT. Full variable domain (outside the CDR3, taken from reference TRBV30 and TRBJ2-3): SQTIHQWPATLVQPVGSPLSLECTVEGTSNPNLYWYRQAAGRGLQLLFYSVGIGQISSEVPQNLSASRPQDRQFILSSKKLLLSDSGFYLCAWSVGQGQGTQYFGPGTRLTVL.

The chain couples TRBV9 to TRBJ2-5; D is possibly TRBD2 (6 bases). Between the trimmed V and J ends, which lost 0 bases and 2 bases, there was a span of 11 bases. The CDR3 contains 15 residues. In germline, CDR1 is SGDLS, CDR2 YYNGEE. The CDR3 region is CASSVEGLVQETQYF. The CDR3 region has the DNA TGTGCCAGCAGCGTAGAGGGACTGGTTCAAGAGACCCAGTACTTC.

This clone is a singleton in its sample. The CDR3 DNA is TGTGCCAGCAGCCTCATGGGGCAGACTAGCACCGGGGAGCTGTTTTTT. It encodes CASSLMGQTSTGELFF. The chain combines TRBV11-1 with TRBJ2-2; TRBD2 might be the D (6 bases). Per germline, CDR1 SGHAT and CDR2 FQDESV (reference sequence). The germline V and J ends were trimmed by 5 bases and 4 bases, with 17 bases remaining between them. There are 16 residues in the CDR3.

The CDR3 loop is CASSQGQGEGYTF. CDR3 sequence (DNA): TGTGCCAGCAGCCAGGGACAGGGGGAAGGCTACACCTTC. This sequence joins TRBV4-2 and TRBJ1-2, with 11 bases fitting TRBD1. This CDR3 spans 13 amino acids. Germline CDR1 is LGHNA and CDR2 is YNFKEQ. V lost 3 bases, J lost 8 bases, and 2 bases stayed unmatched.

This chain joins TRBV6-5 and TRBJ1-1, with D possibly matching TRBD1 (6 bases). Per the germline V gene, CDR1 is MNHEY and CDR2 is SVGAGI. This CDR3 spans 14 amino acids. Trimming shortened V by 4 bases and J by 1 base, and 10 bases separated the two germline ends. CDR3 nucleotides: TGTGCCAGCAGTTCACTAGGGGGGAACACTGAAGCTTTCTTT. This gives the protein CASSSLGGNTEAFF.

This clone came up a few times. The rearrangement joins TRBV25-1 to TRBJ1-6; D perhaps matches TRBD1 (6 bases). CDR1 and CDR2 from the germline V gene are MGHDK and SYGVNS. This CDR3 region has 14 residues. The V end lost 5 bases, the J end lost 7 bases, and 12 bases lay between the germline ends. CDR3 DNA: TGTGCCAGCAGTAAGGGGGTTCTGAATTCACCCCTCCACTTT. Translating it yields CASSKGVLNSPLHF. Supplemented by reference TRBV25-1 and TRBJ1-6, the full variable domain reads EADIYQTPRYLVIGTGKKITLECSQTMGHDKMYWYQQDPGMELHLIHYSYGVNSTEKGDLSSESTVSRIRTEHFPLTLESARPSHTSQYLCASSKGVLNSPLHFGNGTRLTVT.

This chain links TRBV6-5 with TRBJ2-2; TRBD1 matches at 11 bases. The CDR3 covers 15 residues. The germline V gene encodes CDR1 MNHEY and CDR2 SVGAGI. The V gene end was trimmed by 4 bases and the J gene end by 6 bases; junction bases not matched to a gene: 4. CDR3 DNA: TGTGCCAGCAGTTTAATGGGACAGGGGGCCGGGGAGCTGTTTTTT. Amino acids: CASSLMGQGAGELFF.

This clone has a single count. The V gene is TRBV5-1, the J gene TRBJ2-7, with TRBD2 matching over 13 bases. This CDR3 has 16 amino acids. V was pared by 3 bases and J by 2 bases, with 5 bases of the junction left unmatched. Germline V gene lookup returns CDR1 SGHRS and CDR2 YFSETQ. The CDR3 DNA reads TGCGCCAGCAGCTCTACACTAGCGGGGGGGCCCTACGAGCAGTACTTC. Translated: CASSSTLAGGPYEQYF.

The chain joins TRBV2 to TRBJ2-6, with TRBD1 matching over 10 bases. The trim removed 2 bases at V and 0 bases at J, leaving 10 bases unmatched. The CDR3 is 20 residues long. Germline CDR1 is SNHLY and CDR2 is FYNNEI. CDR3 sequence: CASSERFPDRGYSGANVLTF. The CDR3 region has the DNA TGTGCCAGCAGTGAAAGATTTCCGGACAGGGGGTACTCTGGGGCCAACGTCCTGACTTTC.

The V call is TRBV19, the J call TRBJ2-1; 13 positions match TRBD2. This CDR3 is 15 amino acids long. The germline V gene has CDR1 LNHDA and CDR2 SQIVND (reference sequence). J was trimmed by 7 bases and V by 2 bases; bases with no gene match: 2. CDR3 region: CASSITSGGANEQFF. CDR3 DNA: TGTGCCAGTAGTATAACTAGCGGGGGGGCGAATGAGCAGTTCTTC.

The rearrangement links TRBV5-1 to TRBJ2-1; 8 positions agree with TRBD2. The CDR3 is made up of 16 amino acids. The V segment lost 2 bases and the J segment 0 bases; nucleotides outside the gene matches: 4. Germline values: CDR1 SGHRS, CDR2 YFSETQ. In DNA, the CDR3 is TGCGCCAGCAGCTTCTACGGGGGGGACTCCTACAATGAGCAGTTCTTC. Amino acids: CASSFYGGDSYNEQFF.

For the CDR3, the DNA is TGTGCCAGCAGTGAAGCATCTCTGGAACAGGGGCTCTACGAGCAGTACTTC. Translated: CASSEASLEQGLYEQYF. The rearrangement uses TRBV6-1 and TRBJ2-7; 7 bases line up with TRBD1. CDR3 length: 17 residues. V dropped 0 bases and J dropped 3; count of bases not matched to a gene: 11. The germline gives CDR1 MNHNS, CDR2 SASEGT.

The chain uses TRBV4-2 and TRBJ2-7, with D uncertain. Germline V gene sequence: CDR1 LGHNA, CDR2 YNFKEQ. V lost 0 bases, J lost 3 bases, and 9 bases lay in between. The CDR3 length is 14 residues. DNA of the CDR3: TGTGCCAGCAGCCAAGAGGCTCGTGACTACGAGCAGTACTTC. Translating gives CASSQEARDYEQYF.

J is TRBJ1-2 and V is TRBV10-3; D may be TRBD1 (5 bases). The CDR3 spans 15 residues. Germline assignment: CDR1 ENHRY and CDR2 SYGVKD. The V and J ends lost 0 bases and 6 bases respectively, with 14 bases between them. CDR3 nucleotides: TGTGCCATCAGTGAGTCGGACGAGGGACTTCATGGCTACACCTTC. Translated: CAISESDEGLHGYTF.

V is TRBV6-6 and J is TRBJ2-3, with 7 bases aligning to TRBD1. The trim removed 5 bases at V and 0 bases at J, leaving 5 bases unmatched. This CDR3 spans 15 amino acids. Germline V CDR1 and CDR2: MNHNY, SVGAGI (reference sequence). The CDR3 coding sequence is TGTGCCAGCAGTCCCCGGACAGGTAGCACAGATACGCAGTATTTT. It yields the protein CASSPRTGSTDTQYF.

A single count supports this clone. V and J are TRBV11-2 and TRBJ2-1; 13 nucleotides agree with TRBD2. CDR1 is SGHAT, CDR2 FQNNGV, per germline. The V segment lost 1 base and the J segment 6 bases; nucleotides outside the gene matches: 6. This CDR3 has 17 amino acids. The CDR3 bases are TGTGCCAGCAGCTTAGCGGCCACTAGCGGGGGGGCCAATGAGCAGTTCTTC. As protein: CASSLAATSGGANEQFF.

The chain has TRBV6-1 and TRBJ2-5; 15 nucleotides line up with TRBD2. The CDR3 loop spans 16 amino acids. The ends lost 3 bases at V and 7 bases at J; junction bases unmatched: 6. Germline V gene sequence: CDR1 MNHNS, CDR2 SASEGT. The CDR3 DNA reads TGTGCCAGCAGTGAGAGGACTAGCGGGGGGGCAGGGACCCAGTACTTC. Translated: CASSERTSGGAGTQYF.

The chain couples TRBV6-5 to TRBJ2-5; 8 bases map to TRBD2. The length of the CDR3 is 14 residues. V lost 7 bases, J lost 4 bases, and 8 bases stayed unmatched. Per the germline V gene, CDR1 is MNHEY and CDR2 is SVGAGI. CDR3 in DNA: TGTGCCAGCAACCTCGGGGGGGCCTTAGAGACCCAGTACTTC. It translates to CASNLGGALETQYF.

The V gene is TRBV19, the J gene TRBJ1-1, with 8 bases identical to TRBD1. V shed 0 bases, J shed 4 bases, and the junction held 4 bases outside the gene matches. This CDR3 spans 15 amino acids. Germline V gene sequence: CDR1 LNHDA, CDR2 SQIVND (reference sequence). The CDR3 spells CASSIDRGRVTEAFF. CDR3 bases: TGTGCCAGTAGTATAGACAGGGGGCGCGTCACTGAAGCTTTCTTT. The complete variable domain, with remaining parts taken from reference TRBV19 and TRBJ1-1, reads DGGITQSPKYLFRKEGQNVTLSCEQNLNHDAMYWYRQDPGQGLRLIYYSQIVNDFQKGDIAEGYSVSREKKESFPLTVTSAQKNPTAFYLCASSIDRGRVTEAFFGQGTRLTVV.

This chain uses TRBV7-8 with TRBJ1-1, with D hard to call. CDR3 size: 12 residues. Trimming took 5 bases from V and 11 from J, leaving 15 bases between them. The V gene's germline CDR1 is SGHVS and CDR2 FQNEAQ. CDR3 loop: CASSQERDRAFF. Here the CDR3 DNA reads TGTGCCAGCAGCCAAGAACGGGATAGGGCTTTCTTT.

This chain connects TRBV2 to TRBJ2-7; TRBD1 matches 7 bases. Looked up from germline, CDR1 is SNHLY and CDR2 is FYNNEI. This CDR3 comprises 17 residues. The junction had 10 bases not matched to a gene; V was cut back by 2 bases and J by 0 bases. The CDR3 spells CASSERLLGTASYEQYF. Written as DNA, the CDR3 is TGTGCCAGCAGTGAACGTCTCTTGGGGACAGCCTCCTACGAGCAGTACTTC. Using reference TRBV2 and TRBJ2-7 for the parts outside the CDR3, the full variable domain is EPEVTQTPSHQVTQMGQEVILRCVPISNHLYFYWYRQILGQKVEFLVSFYNNEISEKSEIFDDQFSVERPDGSNFTLKIRSTKLEDSAMYFCASSERLLGTASYEQYFGPGTRLTVT.

The CDR3 coding sequence is TGTGCCAGCACACCTCCAGAAAGATACGAGCAGTACTTC. This sequence encodes CASTPPERYEQYF. The chain recombines TRBV6-5 with TRBJ2-7; no clear D. Trimming removed 7 bases from V and 4 bases from J, with 14 bases in between. This CDR3 has 13 amino acids. Germline V lookup: CDR1 MNHEY, CDR2 SVGAGI.

This rearrangement joins TRBV30 to TRBJ2-7; TRBD2 matches at 11 bases. The V gene end was trimmed by 5 bases and the J gene end by 7 bases; junction bases not matched to a gene: 10. Germline lookup yields CDR1 GTSNPN and CDR2 SVGIG (reference sequence). The CDR3 has 14 amino acids. The CDR3 region has the DNA TGTGCCTGGGCTAGCGGGGGGAAATACGGGGAGCAGTACTTC. It is translated as CAWASGGKYGEQYF.

This rearrangement joins TRBV3-1 (or the pseudogene TRBV3-2) to TRBJ2-7; 10 positions agree with TRBD2. Trimming removed 4 bases from V and 4 bases from J; junction bases left unmatched: 10. This CDR3 contains 16 residues. Germline V gene lookup returns CDR1 LGHDT and CDR2 YNNKEL (reference sequence). The CDR3 protein is CASSPGLAGGVYEQYF. Written as DNA, the CDR3 is TGTGCCAGCAGCCCCGGGTTAGCGGGGGGTGTGTACGAGCAGTACTTC.

V usage is TRBV15 and J usage is TRBJ2-5, with 10 bases identical to TRBD2. Trimming removed 3 bases from V and 3 bases from J; junction bases left unmatched: 10. This CDR3 is 17 amino acids long. Germline-derived CDR1 and CDR2 are LNHNV and YYDKDF (reference sequence). The CDR3 nucleotides read TGTGCCACCAGCAGCGCGCCGGACAGCGGGGGGGAAGAGACCCAGTACTTC. This codes for CATSSAPDSGGEETQYF.

The chain has TRBV10-3 and TRBJ1-2; D gene unclear. The V gene lost 3 bases and the J gene lost 4 bases, with 9 bases spanning the gap. The CDR3 runs 13 residues. CDR1 ENHRY and CDR2 SYGVKD come from the germline V gene. CDR3 coding DNA: TGTGCCATCAGTGAAGCGGGTGGCTATGGCTACACCTTC. It is translated as CAISEAGGYGYTF.

The chain couples TRBV6-5 to TRBJ2-3; 7 bases are a match to TRBD2. The CDR3 length is 14 residues. Germline values: CDR1 MNHEY, CDR2 SVGAGI. After removal of 4 bases from V and 5 bases from J, the junction contained 6 bases not matched to a gene. CDR3 nucleotides: TGTGCCAGCAGTTCCTGGACTAGTCGAGATACGCAGTATTTT. This encodes CASSSWTSRDTQYF.

The chain carries TRBV30 and TRBJ1-5; D unclear. This CDR3 region has 14 residues. Germline loops: CDR1 GTSNPN, CDR2 SVGIG (reference sequence). Trimming took 2 bases from V and 5 from J, leaving 13 bases between them. CDR3 region: CAWSPGLEDQPQHF. DNA for the CDR3: TGTGCCTGGAGTCCCGGCTTGGAGGATCAGCCCCAGCATTTT.

CDR3 bases: TGTGCCAGCAGCCGAATATCTCACTATACAGGGGGAACTGGAAACACCATATATTTT. This translates into CASSRISHYTGGTGNTIYF. The chain combines TRBV5-8 with TRBJ1-3, with 8 bases that match TRBD1. The V segment lost 4 bases and the J segment 2 bases; nucleotides outside the gene matches: 17. Germline V CDR1 and CDR2: SGHTS, YDEGEE. The CDR3 sequence is 19 residues long.

The J gene is TRBJ1-3, the V gene TRBV2; D gene uncertain. Germline CDR1 reads SNHLY; CDR2 reads FYNNEI. The CDR3 is 15 residues long. Between the trimmed V and J ends, which lost 2 bases and 0 bases, there was a span of 8 bases. The CDR3 DNA reads as TGTGCCAGCAGTGAATCCCACGGCTCTGGAAACACCATATATTTT. The encoded protein is CASSESHGSGNTIYF.